A single sample is the source of the 10 T cell receptor beta chains below, sequenced in a study of blood T cell repertoires in COVID-19. Assay: immunoSEQ multiplex PCR; the TCRdb copy retains only in-frame clones and omits some. This sample has about 140,000 clones; 88% occur once, and the top ten carry 2.5% to 3%. Sequenced: peripheral blood. The receptors were gathered from a human donor with COVID-19, enrolled during active disease. The donor label of this sample is uncertain.

The chain uses TRBV7-3 and TRBJ2-3, with 9 bases that match TRBD2. Trimming at V came to 8 bases and at J to 0 bases, leaving 6 bases not matched to a gene. Germline-derived CDR1 and CDR2 are SGHTA and FQGTGA. The CDR3 has 15 amino acids. CDR3 in amino acids: CASRAGGLSTDTQYF. The CDR3 coding sequence is TGTGCCAGCCGCGCGGGGGGGCTTAGCACAGATACGCAGTATTTT.

The V call is TRBV19, the J call TRBJ2-7; the match to TRBD1 covers 8 bases. The germline gives CDR1 LNHDA, CDR2 SQIVND (reference sequence). J gave up 6 bases and V 6 bases, and 4 bases lay outside the gene matches. The CDR3 extends over 12 amino acids. The CDR3 DNA is TGTGCCAGTAGGCAGGGGGCCCGCGAGCAGTACTTC. This encodes CASRQGAREQYF.

The chain combines TRBV7-6 with TRBJ2-7; a possible D gene is TRBD1 (6 bases). The CDR3 runs to 16 residues. The germline CDR1 and CDR2 sequences are SGHVS and FNYEAQ. The V end lost 6 bases, the J end lost 3 bases, and 21 bases lay between the germline ends. CDR3: CASSYSQGLGHYEQYF. The CDR3 DNA sequence: TGTGCCAGCAGTTATTCTCAGGGGCTAGGTCACTACGAGCAGTACTTC. Together with reference TRBV7-6 and TRBJ2-7, the CDR3 gives the full variable domain: GAGVSQSPRYKVTKRGQDVALRCDPISGHVSLYWYRQALGQGPEFLTYFNYEAQQDKSGLPNDRFSAERPEGSISTLTIQRTEQRDSAMYRCASSYSQGLGHYEQYFGPGTRLTVT.

The gene calls are TRBV7-2 and TRBJ1-4; 10 bases map to TRBD1. The length of the CDR3 is 15 residues. From germline, CDR1 is SGHTA and CDR2 FQGNSA. Trimming removed 4 bases from V and 4 bases from J; junction bases left unmatched: 3. CDR3 protein: CASSSRTGGNEKLFF. In DNA, the CDR3 is TGTGCCAGCAGCTCCCGGACAGGGGGTAATGAAAAACTGTTTTTT.

V usage is TRBV7-3 and J usage is TRBJ1-1, with 8 bases lining up with TRBD1. Germline V CDR1 and CDR2: SGHTA, FQGTGA. Losses at the gene ends were 5 bases for V and 3 bases for J; bases not matched to a gene: 11. This CDR3 contains 16 residues. The CDR3 coding sequence is TGTGCCAGCAGCAGCCCAGGGGGCGGGCTGGACACTGAAGCTTTCTTT. As protein: CASSSPGGGLDTEAFF.

The V gene is TRBV27, the J gene TRBJ2-5, with 7 bases that match TRBD2. Per the germline V gene, CDR1 is MNHEY and CDR2 is SMNVEV (reference sequence). The CDR3 has 17 residues. The J segment lost 5 bases and the V segment lost 2 bases, leaving 14 bases of the junction unmatched. This CDR3 is CASSLRGLGRARETQYF. The CDR3 coding sequence is TGTGCCAGCAGTTTAAGGGGATTGGGGAGGGCCCGCGAGACCCAGTACTTC.

This clone was found once. The chain has TRBV12-5 and TRBJ2-2, with 7 positions matching TRBD1. Germline CDR1 is LGHNT and CDR2 is FRNRAP. The CDR3 contains 16 residues. Trimming at V came to 0 bases and at J to 4 bases, leaving 5 bases not matched to a gene. CDR3 nucleotide sequence: TGTGCTAGTGGTTTGGTAACAGGGGTCTCCACCGGGGAGCTGTTTTTT. Amino acid sequence: CASGLVTGVSTGELFF.

The chain carries TRBV12-3 or TRBV12-4 and TRBJ1-2; D unclear. Trimming stripped 3 bases from V and 5 bases from J, with 7 bases between. The CDR3 totals 12 residues. The CDR3 nucleotides are TGTGCCAGCAGTTTGGCATCGTATGGCTACACCTTC. It specifies CASSLASYGYTF.

J is TRBJ1-2 and V is TRBV19, with 9 bases aligning to TRBD1. V lost 5 bases and J lost 8; bases outside the gene matches: 9. This CDR3 contains 14 residues. From germline, CDR1 is LNHDA and CDR2 SQIVND (reference sequence). CDR3 sequence: CASSVGQGSAGYTF. In DNA form, the CDR3 reads TGTGCCAGTAGTGTGGGACAGGGAAGCGCCGGCTACACCTTC.

The chain recombines TRBV6-5 with TRBJ1-2; TRBD1 aligns across 7 bases. Germline V CDR1 and CDR2: MNHEY, SVGAGI. Unmatched junction bases numbered 8, after V lost 6 bases and J lost 4 bases. The CDR3 extends over 14 amino acids. The DNA of the CDR3 is TGTGCCAGCAGGAAACCTGGACAGGTCTATGGCTACACCTTC. Protein sequence: CASRKPGQVYGYTF.